Below, one T cell receptor beta chain is given with its context. This entry comes from a study of shared clonotypes between healthy human individuals. Clones were read by immunoSEQ multiplex PCR, and TCRdb kept only the in-frame ones, dropping some. The sample consists of roughly 1 million clones, around 78% of them appearing once. The receptor was isolated from a young man in good health. Some clones in this sample may be carry-over from other donors' samples. Sequenced material: memory CD4+ T cells from PBMCs. This sample's subset: CD45RA-negative fraction.

CDR3 region: CASSLPPGGGNTEAFF. The CDR3 nucleotides are TGTGCCAGCAGTTTACCCCCCGGCGGGGGCAACACTGAAGCTTTCTTT. J is TRBJ1-1 and V is TRBV28; perhaps TRBD1 as D (6 bases). The CDR3 extends over 16 amino acids. In germline, CDR1 is MDHEN, CDR2 SYDVKM. Trimming stripped 2 bases from V and 2 bases from J, with 15 bases between.